Below are 21 T cell receptor beta chains sequenced from a single sample in a study of CD8+CD57+ T cells in acquired aplastic anemia. Genomic DNA, the template, was used for profiling of the TCR beta VDJ and CDR3. In TCRdb, the reads were re-called with MiXCR into one record per CDR3 protein. The table records 150,000 or so distinct CDR3 sequences, less than 50% of them present only once. For sequencing, patients were chosen who had shown expansion of CD8+CD57+ cells by flow cytometry. The sample taken for sequencing was sorted CD4+, CD8+, or CD8+CD57+ T cells (not recorded which) from PBMCs. The receptors were sampled from a human donor with aplastic anemia.

At least ten counts were recorded for this clonotype. This rearrangement joins TRBV12-3 or TRBV12-4 to TRBJ2-3; TRBD2 agrees at 7 bases. This CDR3 spans 15 amino acids. With 2 bases clipped from V and 1 base from J, the junction kept 3 bases outside the gene matches. The CDR3 DNA reads TGTGCCAGCAGTTTACTAGCGGCAGGCACAGATACGCAGTATTTT. Amino acids: CASSLLAAGTDTQYF.

The chain has TRBV7-2 and TRBJ2-7; D gene unclear. V gave up 5 bases and J gave up 6 bases, with 20 bases separating them. The germline V gene encodes CDR1 SGHTA and CDR2 FQGNSA. This CDR3 contains 15 residues. CDR3 nucleotide sequence: TGTGCCAGCAGCCCGCACCACGGTAGTGGCGGCGAGCAGTACTTC. Its translation: CASSPHHGSGGEQYF.

This clonotype was found once. The chain couples TRBV9 to TRBJ2-1; either TRBD1 or TRBD2 may fit D (7 bases each). Germline loops: CDR1 SGDLS, CDR2 YYNGEE. The CDR3 is 15 residues long. With 0 bases removed from V and 7 bases from J, the gap between germline ends came to 14 bases. The CDR3 is CASSVDLRGGNEQFF. For the CDR3, the DNA is TGTGCCAGCAGCGTAGATCTCAGGGGGGGGAATGAGCAGTTCTTC. Complete variable domain (other parts from reference TRBV9 and TRBJ2-1): DSGVTQTPKHLITATGQRVTLRCSPRSGDLSVYWYQQSLDQGLQFLIQYYNGEERAKGNILERFSAQQFPDLHSELNLSSLELGDSALYFCASSVDLRGGNEQFFGPGTRLTVL.

The rearrangement uses TRBV7-2 and TRBJ2-7, with TRBD2 identical over 11 bases. The CDR3 spans 15 residues. V lost 5 bases and J lost 3; bases outside the gene matches: 6. CDR1 and CDR2 (germline): SGHTA, FQGNSA. CDR3 in DNA: TGTGCCAGCAGCCTAGGGACTAGCGGATTCTACGAGCAGTACTTC. It translates to CASSLGTSGFYEQYF.

The chain is built from TRBV10-3 and TRBJ1-1; 7 positions agree with TRBD1. Germline values: CDR1 ENHRY, CDR2 SYGVKD. The J segment lost 0 bases and the V segment lost 8 bases, leaving 3 bases of the junction unmatched. CDR3 size: 13 residues. The chain's CDR3 is CAIRQGLNTEAFF. In nucleotides, the CDR3 is TGTGCCATCCGACAGGGCTTGAACACTGAAGCTTTCTTT.

The rearrangement uses TRBV24-1 and TRBJ1-3, with D perhaps TRBD1 (6 bases). V lost 12 bases and J lost 2, with 19 bases in between. CDR1 and CDR2 from the germline V gene are KGHDR and SFDVKD. The CDR3 contains 15 residues. The CDR3 DNA follows: TGTGCCGCCACGGGACACAACTATACTGGAAACACCATATATTTT. Encoded protein: CAATGHNYTGNTIYF.

This clonotype showed up many times. The V call is TRBV7-4, the J call TRBJ1-5, with D perhaps TRBD1 (6 bases). Trimming pared 3 bases from V and 7 bases from J, leaving 19 bases between. CDR3 length equals 16 residues. Per germline, CDR1 SGHVT and CDR2 SQSDAQ. CDR3 region: CASSFRDTGYVQPQHF. The CDR3 DNA follows: TGTGCCAGCAGCTTCCGAGATACAGGGTATGTGCAGCCCCAGCATTTT.

Ten or more counts support this clonotype. V usage is TRBV4-3 and J usage is TRBJ2-7; TRBD1 matches 9 bases. Germline V CDR1 and CDR2: LGHNA, YSLEER. V lost 0 bases and J lost 2; bases outside the gene matches: 2. This CDR3 contains 15 residues. The CDR3: CASSQDRTGAYEQYF. The CDR3 DNA reads as TGCGCCAGCAGCCAAGACCGGACAGGGGCCTACGAGCAGTACTTC.

V gene TRBV20-1 combines with J gene TRBJ2-1, with unresolved D. The CDR3 runs 13 residues. Germline V CDR1 and CDR2: DFQATT, SNEGSKA (reference sequence). V was trimmed by 5 bases and J by 8 bases, leaving 16 bases between them. The CDR3 here is CSAPGPVGYEQFF. The DNA of the CDR3 is TGCAGTGCTCCCGGACCAGTAGGCTATGAGCAGTTCTTC.

Ten or more counts support this clonotype. The genes are TRBV7-9 and TRBJ2-5; the D is unclear. CDR1 is SEHNR and CDR2 is FQNEAQ in the germline V gene (reference sequence). V lost 4 bases and J lost 1, with 16 bases in between. The CDR3 runs to 16 residues. The CDR3 loop reads CASSSTFRAGQETQYF. Written as DNA, the CDR3 is TGTGCCAGCAGCTCAACCTTTCGGGCAGGCCAAGAGACCCAGTACTTC.

This clonotype was seen ten or more times. The chain joins TRBV24-1 to TRBJ1-5; D gene ambiguous. The CDR3 runs 16 residues. Germline assignment: CDR1 KGHDR and CDR2 SFDVKD. Trimming shortened V by 2 bases and J by 3 bases, and 13 bases separated the two germline ends. CDR3: CATSDSGRLPNQPQHF. The CDR3 DNA follows: TGTGCCACCAGTGATTCCGGGAGGCTCCCCAATCAGCCCCAGCATTTT.

The V gene is TRBV19, the J gene TRBJ2-7; tentatively, D is TRBD1 (5 bases). V lost 3 bases and J lost 2, with 11 bases in between. The CDR3 sequence is 14 residues long. Per germline, CDR1 LNHDA and CDR2 SQIVND (reference sequence). The CDR3 DNA reads TGTGCCAGTAGTATGCAGGGTCGTCCCTACGAGCAGTACTTC. It codes for CASSMQGRPYEQYF.

This clonotype was detected once. This sequence joins TRBV9 and TRBJ2-2, with 7 bases that match TRBD2. Germline loops: CDR1 SGDLS, CDR2 YYNGEE. The CDR3 has 16 residues. V was pared by 0 bases and J by 5 bases, with 7 bases of the junction left unmatched. The CDR3 DNA reads as TGTGCCAGCAGCGTAGGTGCTAGCGGAGCTACCGGGGAGCTGTTTTTT. This codes for CASSVGASGATGELFF.

This clonotype has just one count. The chain is built from TRBV25-1 and TRBJ2-2; 7 bases match TRBD1. The germline V gene has CDR1 MGHDK and CDR2 SYGVNS. Germline trimming cut 4 bases from V and 5 bases from J; bases unmatched to any gene: 4. The CDR3 runs to 14 residues. CDR3 bases: TGTGCCAGCAGTGGGGGACAGTTTACCGGGGAGCTGTTTTTT. It codes for CASSGGQFTGELFF.

For this clonotype: This may be a read error: a much more frequent sequence differs by one nucleotide. The J gene is TRBJ1-2, the V gene TRBV6-1; D remains unclear. There are 11 residues in the CDR3. CDR1 and CDR2 (germline): MNHNS, SASEGT. V was clipped by 7 bases and J by 4 bases, with 7 bases between them. CDR3 in DNA: TGTGCCAGCATCAGATCCTATGGCTACACCTTC. It is translated as CASIRSYGYTF.

This clonotype was counted at least ten times. The chain joins TRBV5-1 to TRBJ2-7, with D unclear. Looked up from germline, CDR1 is SGHRS and CDR2 is YFSETQ. Trimming removed 1 base from V and 7 bases from J, with 15 bases in between. This CDR3 has 14 amino acids. The CDR3 nucleotides read TGCGCCAGCAGCTTGATGAGGACGGCGGTAGAGCAGTACTTC. The encoded protein is CASSLMRTAVEQYF.

Comments on this clonotype: It may be a read error: a sequence one base away is much more abundant. This rearrangement joins TRBV6-5 to TRBJ2-7; maybe TRBD2 (5 bases). Trimming removed 4 bases from V and 12 bases from J, with 22 bases in between. Germline-derived CDR1 and CDR2 are MNHEY and SVGAGI. The CDR3 extends over 14 amino acids. This CDR3 is CASSSGRGAPKLYF. In DNA, the CDR3 is TGTGCCAGCAGTTCCGGACGGGGAGCCCCTAAGTTGTACTTC.

The V gene is TRBV6-2 or TRBV6-3, the J gene TRBJ2-7; 7 nucleotides line up with TRBD2. Losses at the gene ends were 5 bases for V and 4 bases for J; bases not matched to a gene: 8. CDR3 length equals 14 residues. Germline CDR1 and CDR2: MNHEY and SVGEGT. CDR3 in DNA: TGTGCCAGCAGTCCACTAGTGGGAGGGTACGAGCAGTACTTC. Amino acid sequence: CASSPLVGGYEQYF.

A remark on this clonotype: A much bigger clone sits one base away, suggesting this may be a read error. This rearrangement joins TRBV6-1 to TRBJ2-5, with D possibly matching TRBD1 (7 bases). Looked up from germline, CDR1 is MNHNS and CDR2 is SASEGT. The CDR3 totals 14 residues. In DNA, the CDR3 is TGTACCACCCTGGGGGCAGGGGGGTCGGAGACCCAGTACTTC. This codes for CTTLGAGGSETQYF.

This clonotype appeared many times. Germline is not matched at one junction end, which may reflect a read error. This rearrangement joins TRBV7-7 to TRBJ2-7, with 9 bases fitting TRBD1. The V gene's germline CDR1 is SSHAT and CDR2 FNYEAQ (reference sequence). This CDR3 is 16 amino acids long. This CDR3 reads CASSLGPGQGSYEQYF. CDR3 coding DNA: TGTGCTAGCAGCTTAGGGCCGGGACAGGGCTCCTACGAGCAGTACTTC.

The V gene is TRBV20-1, the J gene TRBJ1-6; D remains unclear. The germline CDR1 and CDR2 sequences are DFQATT and SNEGSKA (reference sequence). This CDR3 is 13 amino acids long. V was clipped by 0 bases and J by 8 bases, with 8 bases between them. CDR3 sequence reads: CSARDLGDSPLHF. CDR3 nucleotides: TGCAGTGCTAGAGATCTGGGAGATTCACCCCTCCACTTT.